The clone carrying this TCR beta chain appeared once. The CDR3 has 14 residues. Germline values: CDR1 GTSNPN, CDR2 SVGIG (reference sequence). V gave up 4 bases and J gave up 1 base, with 11 bases separating them. Authors' analysis steps: Reference gene primer amplification gave estimated nucleated cell counts. Assay used: immunoSEQ multiplex PCR; TCRdb lists only in-frame clones, some missing. V, J and clone size are taken as reported in that table, and D and trimming were inferred from the DNA itself. The table lists about 400,000 clones, roughly 87% of them singletons, with around 3% in the top ten. The data were obtained in a study of blood T cell repertoires in COVID-19. Study-level information: Sources were T cells, B-cell-depleted T cells, or PBMCs; the material itself was cDNA or gDNA.

Clinical history reported by participants formed the basis on which cohorts were assigned. Two negative PCRs, clearance, or symptom resolution were required of recovered Cohort 3 donors. The sequencing input was PBMCs or T cells enriched from blood (not recorded which). The TCR comes from a woman aged 25-40 years who had recovered from COVID-19. V usage is TRBV30 and J usage is TRBJ1-5, with a weak D call TRBD1 (6 bases). CDR3 amino acids: CAWNHRASNQPQHF. The CDR3 coding sequence is TGTGCCTGGAACCACAGGGCCAGCAATCAGCCCCAGCATTTT.